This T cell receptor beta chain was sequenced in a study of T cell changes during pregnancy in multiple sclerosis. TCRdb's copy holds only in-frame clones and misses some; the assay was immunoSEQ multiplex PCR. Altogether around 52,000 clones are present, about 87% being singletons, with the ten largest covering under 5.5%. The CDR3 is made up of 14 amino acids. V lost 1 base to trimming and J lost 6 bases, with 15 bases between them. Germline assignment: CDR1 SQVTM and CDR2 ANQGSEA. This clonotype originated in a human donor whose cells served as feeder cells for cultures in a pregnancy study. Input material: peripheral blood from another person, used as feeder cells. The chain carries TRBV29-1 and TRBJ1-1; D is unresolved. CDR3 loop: CSVEGHSFIAEAFF. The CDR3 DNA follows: TGCAGCGTTGAAGGACACTCATTTATCGCTGAAGCTTTCTTT.